Presented here are 25 T cell receptor beta chains from one specimen sequenced in a study of blood T cell repertoires in COVID-19. Produced via immunoSEQ multiplex PCR; TCRdb's table is partial and in-frame only. The sample includes over 200,000 clones, 91% of them seen just once. Sequences were obtained from peripheral blood. These TCRs come from a person in their late teens or twenties with COVID-19, enrolled during active disease.

V gene TRBV19 combines with J gene TRBJ1-1; no reliable D call. The V and J ends lost 6 bases and 2 bases respectively, with 10 bases between them. CDR3 length equals 13 residues. Germline values: CDR1 LNHDA, CDR2 SQIVND (reference sequence). Written as DNA, the CDR3 is TGTGCCAGTAGCGGGTCCTCTAACACTGAAGCTTTCTTT. Its protein product is CASSGSSNTEAFF.

The genes are TRBV7-8 and TRBJ2-2, with TRBD2 matching over 12 bases. CDR3 length: 17 amino acids. Germline V gives CDR1 SGHVS, CDR2 FQNEAQ. J was trimmed by 4 bases and V by 3 bases; bases with no gene match: 6. The CDR3, as DNA: TGTGCCAGCAGCTTCCCACTAGCGGGAGGAGGCACCGGGGAGCTGTTTTTT. Amino acids: CASSFPLAGGGTGELFF.

The rearrangement links TRBV12-3 or TRBV12-4 to TRBJ1-2; a weak D match, TRBD1 (5 bases). This CDR3 is built from 13 residues. V shed 6 bases and J shed 2 bases, with 10 bases lying between them. CDR3 DNA: TGTGCCAGCAGCCCGACAGCGAACTATGGCTACACCTTC. Translating it yields CASSPTANYGYTF.

CDR3 region: CASSQDTGDDEQYF. The CDR3 bases are TGCGCCAGCAGCCAAGACACGGGGGACGACGAGCAGTACTTC. The V call is TRBV4-3, the J call TRBJ2-7; D possibly corresponds to TRBD2 (6 bases). Germline V gene lookup returns CDR1 LGHNA and CDR2 YSLEER. The CDR3 is 14 amino acids. Trimming stripped 0 bases from V and 5 bases from J, with 11 bases between.

This chain connects TRBV9 to TRBJ2-2; 7 bases line up with TRBD1. The CDR3 extends over 16 amino acids. Germline CDR1 and CDR2: SGDLS and YYNGEE. Trimming took 3 bases from V and 1 from J; bases not matched to a gene: 6. The CDR3 protein is CASSAFTGVNTGELFF. The DNA of the CDR3 is TGTGCCAGCAGCGCGTTTACAGGGGTGAACACCGGGGAGCTGTTTTTT.

CDR3: CASSQQGKEEKLFF. CDR3 sequence (DNA): TGCGCCAGCAGTCAACAGGGGAAGGAAGAAAAACTGTTTTTT. The chain joins TRBV5-1 to TRBJ1-4; 7 bases map to TRBD1. Germline V CDR1 and CDR2: SGHRS, YFSETQ. The CDR3 runs 14 residues. With 5 bases clipped from V and 8 bases from J, the junction kept 9 bases outside the gene matches.

The chain combines TRBV9 with TRBJ2-5, with D maybe TRBD1 (5 bases). CDR1 and CDR2 from the germline V gene are SGDLS and YYNGEE. This CDR3 is 15 amino acids long. Deletions cut 3 bases from V and 2 bases from J, with 14 bases between. DNA of the CDR3: TGTGCCAGCAGCGCCGATCACAGGATTCAAGAGACCCAGTACTTC. Its translation is CASSADHRIQETQYF.

The rearrangement uses TRBV19 and TRBJ1-1, with TRBD1 identical over 8 bases. The germline gives CDR1 LNHDA, CDR2 SQIVND (reference sequence). V was clipped by 4 bases and J by 11 bases; unmatched bases: 9. The CDR3 consists of 13 residues. This chain's CDR3 is CASSNQGAPAAFF. The CDR3 DNA reads TGTGCCAGTAGTAACCAGGGGGCCCCGGCGGCTTTCTTT.

The chain has TRBV2 and TRBJ2-1; 14 bases fit TRBD2. CDR1 and CDR2 from the germline V gene are SNHLY and FYNNEI. This CDR3 is 19 amino acids long. The V gene end was trimmed by 6 bases and the J gene end by 9 bases; junction bases not matched to a gene: 19. The CDR3 protein is CASSLTAHGLAGGKGEQFF. CDR3 nucleotides: TGTGCCAGCAGCCTGACAGCCCACGGACTAGCGGGAGGCAAGGGTGAGCAGTTCTTC.

J is TRBJ2-3 and V is TRBV18; D call uncertain. Germline loops: CDR1 KGHSH, CDR2 LQKENI. This CDR3 contains 13 residues. With 1 base removed from V and 5 bases from J, the gap between germline ends came to 7 bases. The CDR3 bases are TGTGCCAGCTCACCACTAATAGTAGATACGCAGTATTTT. This codes for CASSPLIVDTQYF.

The chain joins TRBV7-2 to TRBJ2-3; weak D call: TRBD2 (6 bases). Per germline, CDR1 SGHTA and CDR2 FQGNSA. CDR3 length: 15 amino acids. V dropped 3 bases and J dropped 1 base, with 11 bases sitting between them. CDR3 coding DNA: TGTGCCAGCAGCTTCGGGGGAAGGGGCACAGATACGCAGTATTTT. It translates to CASSFGGRGTDTQYF.

This rearrangement joins TRBV28 to TRBJ1-1; D not certain. Germline CDR1 MDHEN, CDR2 SYDVKM. The CDR3 length is 16 residues. Trimming cost V 2 bases and J 7 bases, with 20 bases left between them. CDR3 loop: CASSLTVHGVPLEAFF. The CDR3 DNA is TGTGCCAGCAGTTTAACCGTCCACGGGGTCCCACTTGAAGCTTTCTTT.

Comment on this clone: Other DNA sequences of this sample code for an identical CDR3. The genes are TRBV9 and TRBJ2-2, with a possible D match to TRBD1 (7 bases). Germline V CDR1 and CDR2: SGDLS, YYNGEE. This CDR3 spans 15 amino acids. Trimming pared 3 bases from V and 0 bases from J, leaving 9 bases between. CDR3 amino acids: CASSGGTANTGELFF. CDR3 bases: TGTGCCAGCAGCGGCGGGACAGCGAACACCGGGGAGCTGTTTTTT.

The chain joins TRBV18 to TRBJ2-7; 12 nucleotides align to TRBD2. The CDR3 length is 17 residues. Trimming at V came to 2 bases and at J to 6 bases, leaving 11 bases not matched to a gene. Germline lookup yields CDR1 KGHSH and CDR2 LQKENI. CDR3: CASSPSAATSGRAEQYF. The CDR3 coding sequence is TGTGCCAGCTCACCATCGGCCGCGACTAGCGGGAGAGCCGAGCAGTACTTC.

CDR3 bases: TGTGCCAGCAGTTATCCGGGACAGGAAAAGTTCTTC. Encoded protein: CASSYPGQEKFF. The chain combines TRBV6-5 with TRBJ2-1, with 8 bases aligning to TRBD1. The CDR3 has 12 amino acids. Per germline, CDR1 MNHEY and CDR2 SVGAGI. The V segment lost 3 bases and the J segment 14 bases; nucleotides outside the gene matches: 6.

V gene TRBV4-1 combines with J gene TRBJ2-7; D unclear. The CDR3 has 14 amino acids. With 0 bases removed from V and 2 bases from J, the gap between germline ends came to 8 bases. CDR1 MGHRA and CDR2 YSYEKL come from the germline V gene. This CDR3 is CASSQDAETYEQYF. The CDR3 DNA follows: TGCGCCAGCAGCCAAGATGCGGAGACCTACGAGCAGTACTTC.

The CDR3 protein is CASSYSPRDFYGYTF. CDR3 DNA sequence: TGTGCCAGCAGTTACAGTCCTAGGGACTTTTATGGCTACACCTTC. This chain uses TRBV6-5 with TRBJ1-2, with D maybe TRBD1 (5 bases). The germline V gene encodes CDR1 MNHEY and CDR2 SVGAGI. V was cut by 2 bases and J by 5 bases, with 15 bases left in between. This CDR3 comprises 15 residues.

Written as DNA, the CDR3 is TGTGCCAGCAGCGTAGAGGGACTGGGGGTCGAGACCCAGTACTTC. Its protein product is CASSVEGLGVETQYF. The V gene is TRBV9, the J gene TRBJ2-5; tentatively, D is TRBD2 (6 bases). This CDR3 spans 15 amino acids. CDR1 is SGDLS, CDR2 YYNGEE, per germline. V was cut by 0 bases and J by 5 bases, with 14 bases left in between.

The chain links TRBV4-1 to TRBJ2-7; the match to TRBD2 covers 10 bases. The CDR3 length is 19 residues. The V and J ends lost 0 bases and 5 bases, in that order; junction bases with no gene match: 16. Germline values: CDR1 MGHRA, CDR2 YSYEKL. CDR3 amino acids: CASSQDPVYLAGEEHEQYF. CDR3 in DNA: TGCGCCAGCAGCCAAGATCCCGTTTACCTAGCGGGAGAGGAACACGAGCAGTACTTC.

The chain links TRBV29-1 to TRBJ2-7; maybe TRBD1 (5 bases). V was cut by 4 bases and J by 1 base, with 20 bases left in between. CDR3 length: 16 amino acids. Germline V gene data show CDR1 as SQVTM and CDR2 as ANQGSEA. CDR3 in amino acids: CSVVVRGGPLSYEQYF. The DNA for the CDR3 is TGCAGCGTTGTTGTTAGGGGCGGACCCCTATCCTACGAGCAGTACTTC.

This clone was seen a single time. The chain couples TRBV11-2 to TRBJ2-2, with 8 bases identical to TRBD2. The CDR3 is made up of 17 amino acids. Germline V gene data show CDR1 as SGHAT and CDR2 as FQNNGV. Trimming took 4 bases from V and 1 from J; bases not matched to a gene: 8. The CDR3 coding sequence is TGTGCCAGCAGCTCGGGACTAGTGAGCCGGAACACCGGGGAGCTGTTTTTT. Protein: CASSSGLVSRNTGELFF.

The chain joins TRBV18 to TRBJ2-5, with D possibly TRBD2 on 5 matching bases. Germline lookup yields CDR1 KGHSH and CDR2 LQKENI. V was pared by 2 bases and J by 5 bases, with 18 bases between. This CDR3 comprises 16 residues. Here the CDR3 DNA reads TGTGCCAGCTCACCAGAACTAGGGCTCTCTGGGGAGACCCAGTACTTC. Protein sequence: CASSPELGLSGETQYF.

The V call is TRBV7-8, the J call TRBJ2-7, with 9 bases identical to TRBD1. The length of the CDR3 is 15 residues. Germline V gene sequence: CDR1 SGHVS, CDR2 FQNEAQ. Trimming at V came to 4 bases and at J to 3 bases, leaving 7 bases not matched to a gene. The CDR3 sequence: CASSSPGQGIYEQYF. The CDR3 coding sequence is TGTGCCAGCAGCTCCCCCGGACAGGGGATCTACGAGCAGTACTTC.

The chain employs TRBV23-1 and TRBJ1-5; D remains unclear. TRBV23-1 is treated as an ORF (open reading frame) with a function not yet certain. Trimming pared 0 bases from V and 6 bases from J, leaving 15 bases between. This CDR3 spans 16 amino acids. The CDR3 nucleotides are TGCGCCAGCAGTCAATCTCTGCCCCGTCGGGGTCAGCCCCAGCATTTT. Protein: CASSQSLPRRGQPQHF.

The chain carries TRBV4-3 and TRBJ2-5, with 7 bases that match TRBD2. CDR3 size: 15 residues. Germline CDR1 and CDR2: LGHNA and YSLEER. The V gene end was trimmed by 0 bases and the J gene end by 3 bases; junction bases not matched to a gene: 4. CDR3 in amino acids: CASSQDLTSKETQYF. The CDR3 coding sequence is TGCGCCAGCAGCCAAGACTTGACTAGCAAAGAGACCCAGTACTTC.